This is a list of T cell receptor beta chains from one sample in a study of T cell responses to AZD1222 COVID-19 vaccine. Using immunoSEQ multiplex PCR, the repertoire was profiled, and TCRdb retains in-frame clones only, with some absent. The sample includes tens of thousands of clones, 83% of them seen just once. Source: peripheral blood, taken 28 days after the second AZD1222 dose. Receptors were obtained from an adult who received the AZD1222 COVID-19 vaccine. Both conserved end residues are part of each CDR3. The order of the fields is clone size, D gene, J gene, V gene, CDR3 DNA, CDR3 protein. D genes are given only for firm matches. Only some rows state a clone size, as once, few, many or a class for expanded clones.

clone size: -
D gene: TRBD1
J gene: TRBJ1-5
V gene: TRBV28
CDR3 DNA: TGTGCCAGCAGTTTGCCCGGACAGGCCCAGCATTTT
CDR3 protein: CASSLPGQAQHF

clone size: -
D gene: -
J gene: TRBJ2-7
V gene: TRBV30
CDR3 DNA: TGTGCCTGGAGTCCCTTTAACTACGAGCAGTACTTC
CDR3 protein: CAWSPFNYEQYF

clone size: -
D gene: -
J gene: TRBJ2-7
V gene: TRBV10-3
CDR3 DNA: TGTGCCATCAAAAGGGACGGGAACACCTACGAGCAGTACTTC
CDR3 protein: CAIKRDGNTYEQYF

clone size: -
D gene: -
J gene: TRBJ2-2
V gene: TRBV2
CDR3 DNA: TGTGCCAGCACCCCCGGGCGCCCGAACACCGGGGAGCTGTTTTTT
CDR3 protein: CASTPGRPNTGELFF

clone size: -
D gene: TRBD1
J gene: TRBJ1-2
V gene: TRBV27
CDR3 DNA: TGTGCCAGCAGCCGGGACAGGGGGGCAGGTTATGGCTACACCTTC
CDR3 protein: CASSRDRGAGYGYTF

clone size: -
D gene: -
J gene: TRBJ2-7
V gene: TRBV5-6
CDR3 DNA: TGTGCCAGCAGCTCCCGGGACACTTCCTACGAGCAGTACTTC
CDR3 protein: CASSSRDTSYEQYF

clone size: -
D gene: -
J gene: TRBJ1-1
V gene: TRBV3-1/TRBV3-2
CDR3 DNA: TGTGCCAGCAGCCAAGACCCGGGACACAAATGGACTGAAGCTTTCTTT
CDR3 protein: CASSQDPGHKWTEAFF

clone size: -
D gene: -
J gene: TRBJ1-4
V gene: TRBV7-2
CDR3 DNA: TGTGCCAGCAGCAGAGTTGGGGTGGGGGAAAAACTGTTTTTT
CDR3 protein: CASSRVGVGEKLFF

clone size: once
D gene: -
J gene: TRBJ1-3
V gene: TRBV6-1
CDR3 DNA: TGTGCCAGCAGTGAAGCGGCAGGTTCTGGAAACACCATATATTTT
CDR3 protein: CASSEAAGSGNTIYF

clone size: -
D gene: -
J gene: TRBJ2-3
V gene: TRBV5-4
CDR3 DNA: TGTGCCAGCAGCCCTCCCGACAGCACAGATACGCAGTATTTT
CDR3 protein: CASSPPDSTDTQYF

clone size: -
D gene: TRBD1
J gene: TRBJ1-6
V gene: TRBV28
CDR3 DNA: TGTGCCAGCAGTTTAGTGACAGGGGGAAATTCACCCCTCCACTTT
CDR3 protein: CASSLVTGGNSPLHF

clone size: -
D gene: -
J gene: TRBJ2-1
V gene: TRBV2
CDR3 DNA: TGTGCCAGCAGTGGATTGCGAAATGAGCAGTTCTTC
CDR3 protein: CASSGLRNEQFF

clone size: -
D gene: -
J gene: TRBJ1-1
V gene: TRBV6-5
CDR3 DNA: TGTGCCAGCAGTCTGGGGCTTGGGACTGAAGCTTTCTTT
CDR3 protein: CASSLGLGTEAFF

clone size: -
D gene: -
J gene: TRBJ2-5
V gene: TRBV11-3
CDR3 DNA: TGTGCCAGCAGCATGGGACTGGAAGAGACCCAGTACTTC
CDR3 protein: CASSMGLEETQYF

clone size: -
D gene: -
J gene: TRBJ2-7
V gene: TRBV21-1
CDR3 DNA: TGTGCCAGCAGCAAAGCCGGGTCGTCGAAGGACTTC
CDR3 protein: CASSKAGSSKDF

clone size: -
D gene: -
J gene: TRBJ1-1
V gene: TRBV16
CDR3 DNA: TGTGCCAGCAGCCAATCTAGGTCACCGCTAGATGAAGCTTTCTTT
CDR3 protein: CASSQSRSPLDEAFF

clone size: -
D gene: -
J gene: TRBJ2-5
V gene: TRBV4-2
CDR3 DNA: TGTGCCAGCAGCCAAGATCTCGGACACAAGACCCAGTACTTC
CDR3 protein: CASSQDLGHKTQYF

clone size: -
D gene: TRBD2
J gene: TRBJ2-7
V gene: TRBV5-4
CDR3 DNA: TGTGCCAGCAGCCCCGGCCAGGGACTAGCTGGAGAGCAGTACTTC
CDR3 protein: CASSPGQGLAGEQYF

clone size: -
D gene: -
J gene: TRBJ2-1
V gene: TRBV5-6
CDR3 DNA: TGTGCCAGCACCTTCTGGCCAGGGAACTACAATGAGCAGTTCTTC
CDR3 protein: CASTFWPGNYNEQFF